The next 28 T cell receptor beta chains were all read from a single sample in a study of blood T cell repertoires in COVID-19. TCRdb's table, derived via immunoSEQ multiplex PCR, lists solely in-frame clones and lacks some. The sample holds 280,000 or so clones, almost 90% seen once. Material: PBMCs or T cells enriched from blood (not recorded which). These receptors all come from a woman younger than 30 with acute COVID-19.

This chain uses TRBV5-1 with TRBJ1-4; D gene unclear. The CDR3 runs 15 residues. V lost 7 bases and J lost 4, with 17 bases in between. Looked up from germline, CDR1 is SGHRS and CDR2 is YFSETQ. The CDR3 nucleotides read TGCGCCAGCCGCCCGGGTAGTACAAGTAATGAAAAACTGTTTTTT. As protein: CASRPGSTSNEKLFF.

This sequence joins TRBV5-8 and TRBJ2-1; 10 bases align to TRBD2. The V and J ends lost 1 base and 9 bases, in that order; junction bases with no gene match: 7. CDR1 and CDR2 (germline): SGHTS, YDEGEE. The CDR3 runs to 15 residues. This chain's CDR3 is CASSLQLAGFVEQFF. CDR3 nucleotide sequence: TGTGCCAGCAGCTTGCAACTAGCGGGGTTCGTTGAGCAGTTCTTC. Full variable domain (rest looked up from reference TRBV5-8 and TRBJ2-1): EAGVTQSPTHLIKTRGQQATLRCSPISGHTSVYWYQQALGLGLQFLLWYDEGEERNRGNFPPRFSGRQFPNYSSELNVNALELEDSALYLCASSLQLAGFVEQFFGPGTRLTVL.

V and J are TRBV2 and TRBJ2-3; D gene unclear. The germline V gene has CDR1 SNHLY and CDR2 FYNNEI. The CDR3 extends over 13 amino acids. V dropped 8 bases and J dropped 6 bases, with 15 bases sitting between them. CDR3 loop: CASALTNFDTQYF. Written as DNA, the CDR3 is TGTGCCAGCGCCCTCACGAACTTTGATACGCAGTATTTT.

This chain links TRBV4-1 with TRBJ1-5, with a weak D call TRBD1 (6 bases). The CDR3 consists of 15 residues. The germline CDR1 and CDR2 sequences are MGHRA and YSYEKL. Trimming removed 0 bases from V and 6 bases from J, with 12 bases in between. Here the CDR3 reads CASSQEGGAGQPQHF. The CDR3 DNA is TGCGCCAGCAGCCAAGAGGGGGGGGCAGGTCAGCCCCAGCATTTT.

CDR3 nucleotides: TGTGCCACCAGCAGAACGCGAACTAGCGGGAGGGCATACAATGAGCAGTTCTTC. This gives the protein CATSRTRTSGRAYNEQFF. The chain links TRBV15 to TRBJ2-1, with TRBD2 matching over 13 bases. CDR1 and CDR2 (germline): LNHNV, YYDKDF (reference sequence). The CDR3 covers 18 residues. Trimming at V came to 2 bases and at J to 4 bases, leaving 8 bases not matched to a gene. The whole variable domain, filled in from reference TRBV15 and TRBJ2-1, reads DAMVIQNPRYQVTQFGKPVTLSCSQTLNHNVMYWYQQKSSQAPKLLFHYYDKDFNNEADTPDNFQSRRPNTSFCFLDIRSPGLGDTAMYLCATSRTRTSGRAYNEQFFGPGTRLTVL.

The V and J genes are TRBV27 and TRBJ2-1, with 8 bases matching TRBD1. The CDR3 loop spans 14 amino acids. Germline CDR1 and CDR2: MNHEY and SMNVEV (reference sequence). Losses at the gene ends were 10 bases for V and 2 bases for J; bases not matched to a gene: 7. As DNA, the CDR3 is TGTGCCACCAGGGGGCCAGGGGCCTACAATGAGCAGTTCTTC. Its translation is CATRGPGAYNEQFF.

The DNA of the CDR3 is TGTGCCAGCAGCGCAGGGGGCTGGAATGAAAAACTGTTTTTT. This translates into CASSAGGWNEKLFF. The chain links TRBV7-2 to TRBJ1-4; TRBD1 agrees at 8 bases. V shed 5 bases, J shed 5 bases, and the junction held 4 bases outside the gene matches. The germline V gene encodes CDR1 SGHTA and CDR2 FQGNSA. The CDR3 is made up of 14 amino acids. Drawing the rest from reference TRBV7-2 and TRBJ1-4, the complete variable domain is GAGVSQSPSNKVTEKGKDVELRCDPISGHTALYWYRQSLGQGLEFLIYFQGNSAPDKSGLPSDRFSAERTGGSVSTLTIQRTQQEDSAVYLCASSAGGWNEKLFFGSGTQLSVL.

The rearrangement links TRBV5-1 to TRBJ2-1; 7 nucleotides match TRBD2. The CDR3 loop spans 15 amino acids. CDR1 and CDR2 from the germline V gene are SGHRS and YFSETQ. J gave up 4 bases and V 0 bases, and 4 bases lay outside the gene matches. The CDR3 is CASSLVAGVYNEQFF. Here the CDR3 DNA reads TGCGCCAGCAGCTTGGTGGCGGGAGTGTACAATGAGCAGTTCTTC.

This clone was found once. The rearrangement joins TRBV10-2 to TRBJ2-7; 9 bases fit TRBD1. The germline V gene has CDR1 WSHSY and CDR2 SAAADI. J was trimmed by 2 bases and V by 6 bases; bases with no gene match: 2. There are 13 residues in the CDR3. The CDR3 sequence: CASRTGGTYEQYF. Here the CDR3 DNA reads TGCGCCAGCAGGACAGGGGGTACCTACGAGCAGTACTTC.

The gene calls are TRBV29-1 and TRBJ1-5, with D perhaps matching TRBD1 (6 bases). CDR3 size: 13 residues. CDR1 and CDR2 (germline): SQVTM, ANQGSEA. The V gene lost 7 bases and the J gene lost 4 bases, with 14 bases spanning the gap. CDR3 amino acids: CSATQGSNQPQHF. Here the CDR3 DNA reads TGCAGCGCTACACAGGGTTCAAATCAGCCCCAGCATTTT.

The chain joins TRBV2 to TRBJ2-3, with 7 bases matching TRBD2. The V gene end was trimmed by 11 bases and the J gene end by 4 bases; junction bases not matched to a gene: 12. The length of the CDR3 is 14 residues. Germline V gives CDR1 SNHLY, CDR2 FYNNEI. In DNA, the CDR3 is TGTGCCGTCGCAGGGAGGGGCTTGGCAGATACGCAGTATTTT. It is translated as CAVAGRGLADTQYF.

The chain couples TRBV5-1 to TRBJ2-2; no firm D call. Trimming removed 4 bases at V and 6 bases at J, with 10 bases between. This CDR3 has 13 residues. Germline V gene lookup returns CDR1 SGHRS and CDR2 YFSETQ. CDR3 nucleotides: TGCGCCAGCAGCGTATCAGTTGCCGGGGAGCTGTTTTTT. As protein: CASSVSVAGELFF.

This chain uses TRBV3-1 (or the pseudogene TRBV3-2) with TRBJ1-1; a possible D gene is TRBD1 (6 bases). The CDR3 runs to 14 residues. Trimming took 6 bases from V and 1 from J, leaving 12 bases between them. Germline CDR1 reads LGHDT; CDR2 reads YNNKEL (reference sequence). CDR3 nucleotides: TGTGCCAGCAGGCACGACAGGAAGAACACTGAAGCTTTCTTT. Protein product: CASRHDRKNTEAFF.

This clone has a single count. The chain has TRBV7-6 and TRBJ2-3; D uncertain. This CDR3 comprises 12 residues. Germline CDR1 and CDR2: SGHVS and FNYEAQ. Between the trimmed V and J ends, which lost 1 base and 4 bases, there was a span of 3 bases. CDR3 protein: CASSLGPDTQYF. In nucleotides, the CDR3 is TGTGCCAGCAGCTTAGGGCCAGATACGCAGTATTTT.

The rearrangement uses TRBV5-1 and TRBJ2-1; maybe TRBD2 (5 bases). The germline CDR1 and CDR2 sequences are SGHRS and YFSETQ. V shed 0 bases and J shed 9 bases, with 10 bases lying between them. This CDR3 comprises 13 residues. CDR3 in amino acids: CASSLDTRGEQFF. DNA for the CDR3: TGCGCCAGCAGCTTGGACACCCGGGGTGAGCAGTTCTTC.

This chain uses TRBV10-2 with TRBJ2-7; the D is unclear. V lost 2 bases, J lost 3 bases, and 8 bases lay in between. Germline CDR1 and CDR2: WSHSY and SAAADI. The CDR3 consists of 13 residues. The CDR3 bases are TGCGCCAGCAGTGAGGGCATAAGCTACGAGCAGTACTTC. Its translation is CASSEGISYEQYF.

V is TRBV7-6 and J is TRBJ1-5, with TRBD1 matching 11 bases. Germline-derived CDR1 and CDR2 are SGHVS and FNYEAQ. Trimming removed 5 bases from V and 3 bases from J; junction bases left unmatched: 9. The CDR3 is 17 residues long. The CDR3 DNA is TGTGCCAGCAGCCCCGGACAGGGGGCGGGAGACAATCAGCCCCAGCATTTT. Translating gives CASSPGQGAGDNQPQHF.

This clone was detected only a few times. V and J are TRBV25-1 and TRBJ1-2, with TRBD1 matching over 9 bases. The V and J ends lost 4 bases and 2 bases, in that order; junction bases with no gene match: 2. Germline V gene lookup returns CDR1 MGHDK and CDR2 SYGVNS. This CDR3 is built from 14 residues. In nucleotides, the CDR3 is TGTGCCAGCAGTGCGGGACAGGGCAACTATGGCTACACCTTC. It specifies CASSAGQGNYGYTF.

This clone came up once. The chain carries TRBV5-1 and TRBJ2-1, with a possible D match to TRBD1 (5 bases). Germline V gene sequence: CDR1 SGHRS, CDR2 YFSETQ. The CDR3 loop spans 16 amino acids. V lost 0 bases, J lost 1 base, and 11 bases lay in between. The CDR3 region is CASSLVPPGSYNEQFF. The CDR3 DNA reads as TGCGCCAGCAGCTTGGTGCCACCAGGGTCCTACAATGAGCAGTTCTTC.

The chain recombines TRBV28 with TRBJ1-3; 7 bases fit TRBD1. Germline V CDR1 and CDR2: MDHEN, SYDVKM. V lost 6 bases to trimming and J lost 7 bases; unmatched junction nucleotides: 9. The CDR3 is made up of 14 amino acids. The DNA of the CDR3 is TGTGCCAGCAGACAGACAGGGCTGCGGAACACCATATATTTT. Translated: CASRQTGLRNTIYF.

This clone has just a few counts. This chain uses TRBV4-1 with TRBJ2-7; perhaps TRBD2 as D (6 bases). This CDR3 has 18 amino acids. Germline lookup yields CDR1 MGHRA and CDR2 YSYEKL. V was pared by 0 bases and J by 0 bases, with 18 bases between. The CDR3 here is CASSQDGRRGTFSYEQYF. In DNA, the CDR3 is TGCGCCAGCAGCCAAGACGGTCGGCGGGGAACCTTCTCCTACGAGCAGTACTTC.

This clone came up once. The chain has TRBV5-1 and TRBJ2-3; D gene ambiguous. V lost 4 bases and J lost 1, with 4 bases in between. The germline V gene has CDR1 SGHRS and CDR2 YFSETQ. The CDR3 is made up of 12 amino acids. The CDR3 loop reads CASSGGTDTQYF. In nucleotides, the CDR3 is TGCGCCAGCAGCGGAGGCACAGATACGCAGTATTTT.

The rearrangement uses TRBV9 and TRBJ2-1; the match to TRBD2 covers 12 bases. Looked up from germline, CDR1 is SGDLS and CDR2 is YYNGEE. V lost 10 bases, J lost 6 bases, and 11 bases stayed unmatched. There are 15 residues in the CDR3. The CDR3 is CASSSGRAQINEQFF. CDR3 coding DNA: TGTGCCTCGTCTAGCGGGAGGGCCCAGATCAATGAGCAGTTCTTC.

The J gene is TRBJ2-5, the V gene TRBV10-3; 9 bases fit TRBD1. CDR1 and CDR2 (germline): ENHRY, SYGVKD. This CDR3 has 17 amino acids. The trim removed 2 bases at V and 3 bases at J, leaving 10 bases unmatched. The CDR3 reads CAISEGRTGVREETQYF. In DNA, the CDR3 is TGTGCCATCAGTGAGGGAAGGACAGGGGTAAGGGAAGAGACCCAGTACTTC.

V usage is TRBV7-8 and J usage is TRBJ1-5, with 8 bases that match TRBD1. CDR1 and CDR2 from the germline V gene are SGHVS and FQNEAQ. This CDR3 is 16 amino acids long. Trimming at V came to 3 bases and at J to 3 bases, leaving 7 bases not matched to a gene. This chain's CDR3 is CASSLKPGQVNQPQHF. The CDR3 DNA sequence: TGTGCCAGCAGCTTGAAACCGGGACAGGTCAATCAGCCCCAGCATTTT.

The chain combines TRBV18 with TRBJ1-1; TRBD1 is a possible D gene (5 bases). Trimming shortened V by 1 base and J by 1 base, and 7 bases separated the two germline ends. Germline loops: CDR1 KGHSH, CDR2 LQKENI. This CDR3 has 14 amino acids. CDR3 in DNA: TGTGCCAGCTCACCACAGGGGTGGAACACTGAAGCTTTCTTT. Its translation: CASSPQGWNTEAFF.

The CDR3: CASAYSGQRSEAFF. As DNA, the CDR3 is TGTGCTAGTGCCTACTCCGGACAGCGGTCTGAAGCTTTCTTT. This chain connects TRBV12-5 to TRBJ1-1; maybe TRBD1 (6 bases). CDR1 and CDR2 (germline): LGHNT, FRNRAP. Trimming took off 7 bases at V and 6 bases at J, with 18 bases between the two ends. This CDR3 region has 14 residues.

A note on this clone: A read error may produce the germline difference seen at one junction end. The chain employs TRBV18 and TRBJ2-2; D is ambiguous. Germline V CDR1 and CDR2: KGHSH, LQKENI. The CDR3 has 13 residues. The CDR3 sequence is CASSPTDTGELFF. DNA for the CDR3: TGTGCCAGCTCACCCACAGACACAGGGGAGCTGTTTTTT.